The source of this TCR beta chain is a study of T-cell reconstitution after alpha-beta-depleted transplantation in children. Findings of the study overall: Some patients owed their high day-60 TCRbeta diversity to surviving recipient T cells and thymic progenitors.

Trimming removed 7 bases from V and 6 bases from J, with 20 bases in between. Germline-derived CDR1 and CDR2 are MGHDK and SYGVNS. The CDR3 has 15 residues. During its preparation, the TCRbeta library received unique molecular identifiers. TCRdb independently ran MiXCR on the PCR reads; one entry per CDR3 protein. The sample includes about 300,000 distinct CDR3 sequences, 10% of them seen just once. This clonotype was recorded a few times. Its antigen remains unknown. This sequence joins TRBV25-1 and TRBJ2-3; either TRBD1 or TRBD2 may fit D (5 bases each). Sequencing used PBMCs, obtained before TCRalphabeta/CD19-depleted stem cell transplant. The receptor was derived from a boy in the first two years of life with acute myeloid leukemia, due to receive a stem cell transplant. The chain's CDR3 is CASIDWGNSGDTQYF. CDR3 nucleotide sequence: TGTGCCAGCATTGATTGGGGGAACAGTGGCGATACGCAGTATTTT.